Given below is one T cell receptor beta chain in context. This specimen comes from a study of blood T cell repertoires in COVID-19. One Seattle source followed patients from active infection through their disease course. Produced via immunoSEQ multiplex PCR; TCRdb's table is partial and in-frame only. The data contain around 360,000 clones, around 87% of them singletons. Sequences were obtained from peripheral blood. This receptor was taken from a woman aged 30 to 39 with COVID-19, enrolled during active disease.

The CDR3 DNA follows: TGTGCCAGCAGTTATGACAGCTCCTACGAGCAGTACTTC. Its translation is CASSYDSSYEQYF. This chain connects TRBV6-2 or TRBV6-3 to TRBJ2-7; weak D call: TRBD1 (5 bases). CDR1 and CDR2 (germline): MNHEY, SVGEGT. The V gene lost 3 bases and the J gene lost 0 bases, with 6 bases spanning the gap. This CDR3 contains 13 residues.